This T cell receptor beta chain is from a study of T cell responses to AZD1222 COVID-19 vaccine. CDR1 LNHDA and CDR2 SQIVND come from the germline V gene (reference sequence). CDR3 length: 15 residues. The V gene lost 1 base and the J gene lost 3 bases, with 10 bases spanning the gap. On this clone: What it recognizes is unknown.

This table comes from immunoSEQ multiplex PCR, and its TCRdb copy is limited to in-frame clones, with some not included. The table shows around 140,000 clones, with 90% to 95% occurring only once. Overall study findings and caveats: Two AZD1222 doses significantly raised spike-specific TCR breadth and depth over controls. Just a handful of AZD1222 recipients were seropositive at baseline. Nearly half of the spike-specific TCRs reportedly recognize variant regions that carry no mutations. Spike was spanned by vaccine-associated CD4 TCRs, which were dominant at 160-218 and 743-854.

The receptor comes from an adult in good health. Specimen: peripheral blood, collected on day 0 of AZD1222 vaccination. The V gene is TRBV19, the J gene TRBJ1-5; D uncertain. This CDR3 reads CASSIVQTNNQPQHF. DNA for the CDR3: TGTGCCAGTAGTATAGTACAGACCAACAATCAGCCCCAGCATTTT.